Below, 3 T cell receptor beta chains from the same sample are listed, as sequenced in a study of T cells in Graves' hyperthyroidism and ophthalmopathy. Template material for amplifying TCR beta CDR3 regions consisted of RNA transcripts. The HTBI set primed first-round TCR CDR3 RT-PCR. TCRdb re-analysed the multiplex PCR reads in MiXCR, keeping a single row per CDR3 protein. The sample gives roughly 700,000 distinct CDR3 sequences, roughly 17% of which show up once; around 15% is in the top ten. The sequencing input was blood. The receptors shown here come from a man in his fifties or sixties with Graves' hyperthyroidism.

J is TRBJ1-2 and V is TRBV5-1; D not resolved. The CDR3 totals 12 residues. Trimming pared 2 bases from V and 5 bases from J, leaving 7 bases between. The germline gives CDR1 SGHRS, CDR2 YFSETQ. The DNA of the CDR3 is TGCGCCAGCAGCTTTGAATCTTATGGCTACACCTTC. It translates to CASSFESYGYTF. The full variable domain, its missing parts supplied by reference TRBV5-1 and TRBJ1-2, is KAGVTQTPRYLIKTRGQQVTLSCSPISGHRSVSWYQQTPGQGLQFLFEYFSETQRNKGNFPGRFSGRQFSNSRSEMNVSTLELGDSALYLCASSFESYGYTFGSGTRLTVV.

This sequence joins TRBV6-4 and TRBJ2-1, with a weak D call TRBD2 (5 bases). Germline CDR1 reads MRHNA; CDR2 reads SNTAGT. Trimming removed 1 base from V and 4 bases from J, with 23 bases in between. The CDR3 consists of 19 residues. CDR3 in DNA: TGTGCCAGCAGTGACTTCTCAGAGGGCAGACGGATAGCTTACAATGAGCAGTTCTTC. It encodes CASSDFSEGRRIAYNEQFF.

This clonotype showed up just a few times. A much larger clone differs by one base, so this may be a read error. The genes are TRBV13 and TRBJ2-7; D remains ambiguous. The CDR3 extends over 13 amino acids. The germline gives CDR1 PRHDT, CDR2 FYEKMQ (reference sequence). Between the trimmed V and J ends, which lost 1 base and 2 bases, there was a span of 6 bases. DNA for the CDR3: TGTGCCAGCAGCTTAGAGAGAACCTACGAGCAGTACTTC. It specifies CASSLERTYEQYF.